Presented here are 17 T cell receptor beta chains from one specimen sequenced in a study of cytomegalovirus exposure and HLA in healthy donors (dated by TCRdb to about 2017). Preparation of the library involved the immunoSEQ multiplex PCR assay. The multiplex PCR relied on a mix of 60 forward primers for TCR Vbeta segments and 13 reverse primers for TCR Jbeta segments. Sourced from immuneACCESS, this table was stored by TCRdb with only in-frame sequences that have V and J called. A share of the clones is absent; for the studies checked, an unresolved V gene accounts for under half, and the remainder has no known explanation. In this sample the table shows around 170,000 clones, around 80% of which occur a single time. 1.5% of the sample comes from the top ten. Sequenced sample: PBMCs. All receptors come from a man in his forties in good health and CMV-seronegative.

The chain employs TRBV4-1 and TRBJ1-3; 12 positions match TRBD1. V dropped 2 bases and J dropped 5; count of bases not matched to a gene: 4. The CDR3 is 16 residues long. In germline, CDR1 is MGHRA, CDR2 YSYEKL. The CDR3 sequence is CASSQPGQGARNTIYF. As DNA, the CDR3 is TGCGCCAGCAGCCAACCGGGACAGGGGGCAAGAAACACCATATATTTT.

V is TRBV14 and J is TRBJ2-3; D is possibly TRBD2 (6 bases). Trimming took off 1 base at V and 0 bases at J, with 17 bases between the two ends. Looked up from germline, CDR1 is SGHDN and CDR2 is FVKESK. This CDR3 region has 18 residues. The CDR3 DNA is TGTGCCAGCAGCCAAGCGTGGTTAGAAGCGGGTAGCACAGATACGCAGTATTTT. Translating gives CASSQAWLEAGSTDTQYF.

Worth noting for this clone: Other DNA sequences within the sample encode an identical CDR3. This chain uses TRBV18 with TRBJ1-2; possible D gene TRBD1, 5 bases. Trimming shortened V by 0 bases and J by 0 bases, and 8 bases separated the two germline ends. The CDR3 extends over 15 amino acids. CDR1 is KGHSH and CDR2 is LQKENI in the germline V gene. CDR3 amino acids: CASSPPQGSNYGYTF. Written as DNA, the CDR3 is TGTGCCAGCTCACCACCGCAGGGATCTAACTATGGCTACACCTTC.

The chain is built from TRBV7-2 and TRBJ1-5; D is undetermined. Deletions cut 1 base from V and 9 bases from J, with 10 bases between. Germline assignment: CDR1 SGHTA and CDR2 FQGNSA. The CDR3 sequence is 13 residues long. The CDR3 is CASSLGVGGPQHF. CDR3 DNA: TGTGCCAGCAGCTTAGGGGTCGGAGGGCCCCAGCATTTT.

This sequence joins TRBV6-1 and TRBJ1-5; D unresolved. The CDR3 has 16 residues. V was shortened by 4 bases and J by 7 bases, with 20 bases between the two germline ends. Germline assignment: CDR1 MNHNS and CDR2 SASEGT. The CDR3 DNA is TGTGCCAGCAGTGCCCTTAAAGGCGGGCGTAGCCAGCCCCAGCATTTT. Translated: CASSALKGGRSQPQHF.

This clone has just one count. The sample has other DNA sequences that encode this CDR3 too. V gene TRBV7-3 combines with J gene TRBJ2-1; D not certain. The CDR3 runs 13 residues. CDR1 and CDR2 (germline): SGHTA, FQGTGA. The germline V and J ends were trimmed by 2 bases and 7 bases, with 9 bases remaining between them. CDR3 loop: CASSLGPGNEQFF. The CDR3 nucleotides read TGTGCCAGCAGCTTAGGTCCAGGTAATGAGCAGTTCTTC.

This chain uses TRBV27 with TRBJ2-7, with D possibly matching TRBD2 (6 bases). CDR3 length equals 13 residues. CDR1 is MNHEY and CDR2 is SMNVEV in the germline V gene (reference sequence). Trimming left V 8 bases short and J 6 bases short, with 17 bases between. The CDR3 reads CASSLGSLGEQYF. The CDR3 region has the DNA TGTGCCAGCTCCCTCGGGAGCCTCGGCGAGCAGTACTTC.

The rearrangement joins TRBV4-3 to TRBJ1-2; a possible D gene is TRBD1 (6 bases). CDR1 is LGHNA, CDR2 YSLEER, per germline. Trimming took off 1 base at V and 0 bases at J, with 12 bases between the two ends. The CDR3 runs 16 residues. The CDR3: CASSQGSSGANYGYTF. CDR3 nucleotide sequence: TGCGCCAGCAGCCAAGGATCTTCAGGGGCTAACTATGGCTACACCTTC.

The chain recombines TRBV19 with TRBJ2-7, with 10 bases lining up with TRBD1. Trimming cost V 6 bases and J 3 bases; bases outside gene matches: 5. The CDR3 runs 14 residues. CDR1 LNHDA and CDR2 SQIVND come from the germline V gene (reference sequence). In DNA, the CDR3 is TGTGCCAGTAGGCGGACAGGGGGAATCTACGAGCAGTACTTC. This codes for CASRRTGGIYEQYF.

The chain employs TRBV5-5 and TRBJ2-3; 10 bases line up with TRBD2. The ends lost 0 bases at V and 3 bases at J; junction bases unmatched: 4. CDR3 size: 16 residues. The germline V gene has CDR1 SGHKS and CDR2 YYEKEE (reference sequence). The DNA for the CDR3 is TGTGCCAGCAGCTTGGATCGAGCGGGGGGGACAGATACGCAGTATTTT. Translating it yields CASSLDRAGGTDTQYF.

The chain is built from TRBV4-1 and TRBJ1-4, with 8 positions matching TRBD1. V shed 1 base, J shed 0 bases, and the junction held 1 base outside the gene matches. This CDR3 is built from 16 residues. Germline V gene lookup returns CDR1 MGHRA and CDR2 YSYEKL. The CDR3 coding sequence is TGCGCCAGCAGCCAAGGGACAGGGCCAACTAATGAAAAACTGTTTTTT. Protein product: CASSQGTGPTNEKLFF.

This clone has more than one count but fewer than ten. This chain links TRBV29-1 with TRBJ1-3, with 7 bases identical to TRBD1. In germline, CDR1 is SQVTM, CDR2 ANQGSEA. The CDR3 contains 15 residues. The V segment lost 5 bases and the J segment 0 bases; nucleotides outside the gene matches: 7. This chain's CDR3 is CSVRTGAYSGNTIYF. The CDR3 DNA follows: TGCAGCGTTCGGACAGGCGCCTACTCTGGAAACACCATATATTTT.

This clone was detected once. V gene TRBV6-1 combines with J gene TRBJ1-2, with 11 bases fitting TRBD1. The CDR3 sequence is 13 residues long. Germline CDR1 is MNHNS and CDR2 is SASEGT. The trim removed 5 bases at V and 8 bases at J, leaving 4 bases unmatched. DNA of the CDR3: TGTGCCAGCAGTATCGGGACAGGGGGAGGCTACACCTTC. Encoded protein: CASSIGTGGGYTF.

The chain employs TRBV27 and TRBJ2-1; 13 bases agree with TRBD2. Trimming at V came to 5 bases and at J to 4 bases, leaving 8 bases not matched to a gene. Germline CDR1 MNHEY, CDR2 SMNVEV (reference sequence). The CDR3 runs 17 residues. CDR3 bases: TGTGCCAGCAGTCTCCCATGGACTAGCGGGGGTTACAATGAGCAGTTCTTC. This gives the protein CASSLPWTSGGYNEQFF.

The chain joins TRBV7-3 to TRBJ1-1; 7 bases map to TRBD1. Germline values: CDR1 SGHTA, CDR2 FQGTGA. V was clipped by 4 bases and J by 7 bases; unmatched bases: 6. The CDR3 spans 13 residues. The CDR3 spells CASSSRQGLEAFF. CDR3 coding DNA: TGTGCCAGCAGCTCTCGACAGGGCCTTGAAGCTTTCTTT.

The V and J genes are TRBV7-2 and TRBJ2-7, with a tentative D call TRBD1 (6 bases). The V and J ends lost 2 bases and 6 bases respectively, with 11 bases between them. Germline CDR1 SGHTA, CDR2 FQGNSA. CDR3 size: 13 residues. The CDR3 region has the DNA TGTGCCAGCAGCTTACAGGGGTCTGGCGAGCAGTACTTC. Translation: CASSLQGSGEQYF.

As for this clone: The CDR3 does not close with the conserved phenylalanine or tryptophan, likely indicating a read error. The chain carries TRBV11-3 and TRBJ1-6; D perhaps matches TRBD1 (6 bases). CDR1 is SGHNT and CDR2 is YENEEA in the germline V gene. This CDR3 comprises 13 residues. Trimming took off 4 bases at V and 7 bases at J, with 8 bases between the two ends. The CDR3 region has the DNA TGTGCCAGCAGCTCCACAGGGAATTCACCCCTCCACCTT. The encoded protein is CASSSTGNSPLHL.